This TCR beta chain was found in a study of cytomegalovirus exposure and HLA in healthy donors (dated by TCRdb to about 2017). About the full investigation: In an earlier analysis of some 610 of the donors, 276 Gb of sequence data and about 110 million unique TCR beta sequences from some 170 million T cells were reported. About 320 gigabases of sequencing data and approximately 84 million unique TCR sequences were included in an early release covering under 650 HLA-typed donors. Of the approximately 400 genotyped donors, about 84% fell in the genetic ancestry cluster associated with self-reported Caucasian donors. The study was designed to test whether signatures of past pathogen exposure could be identified by cataloging public T cell receptors. The T cell repertoires of some 670 subjects were profiled by immunosequencing and related to cytomegalovirus serostatus. Besides the first cohort of roughly 700 subjects, a separate validation cohort made up of some 110 different subjects was used. The study combined high-throughput TCR immunosequencing, statistical association of individual TCRs with disease status, and machine learning to predict cytomegalovirus infection status. To study patterns of TCR occurrence, a later analysis re-analyzed previously published TCR beta repertoires from 550 to 800 donors and added high-resolution HLA genotyping. Rather than using new phenotypic data, the later analysis identified candidate immune exposures from TCR beta sequences and from how often those sequences occurred across donors. To decide whether each TCR beta V gene segment behaved as functional or pseudogenic, an earlier analysis of some 540 of the donors relied on high-throughput TCR beta sequencing. Donor age, sex, ethnicity and CMV serostatus were collected together with the repertoire data. In a later genetic analysis, genome-wide SNP genotypes for about three fifths of the roughly 670 donors were used, and that subset was treated as a discovery cohort. All discovery cohort repertoires had been generated on a single sequencing platform. Both class I and class II loci were covered by HLA typing, at four-digit resolution. The number of donors typed differed by locus, with about 629-640 for A, B, C, DRB1 and DQB1, 522 for DQA1, approximately 580 for DPA1, and around 460 for DPB1. Several DR-DQ haplotypes were treated as single units for association and clustering because of strong linkage in the cohort. Among some 400 genotyped donors of the cohort, an average of roughly 230,000 unique TCR beta nucleotide sequences was sequenced per donor, of which about 19% were non-productive.

The protocol used for the library was the immunoSEQ multiplex PCR assay. A mixture of 60 forward primers for TCR Vbeta segments and 13 reverse primers for TCR Jbeta segments was used in the multiplex PCR. The CDR3 region of rearranged TCR beta genes was amplified from genomic DNA with a multiplex PCR assay. On the Illumina HiSeq System, the amplified TCR beta libraries were sequenced as 87-base-pair reads. The original methods were these. A later analysis counted approximately 84 million unique TCR beta chains across the 550 to 700 repertoires, and roughly 11 million of these chains were shared by at least two donors. Raw reads were error-corrected and collapsed into unique sequences by a nearest-neighbor algorithm in which closely related sequences were merged to remove PCR and sequencing errors. CDR3 sequences were aligned to IMGT reference sequences to assign V, D and J gene segments. For a sequence to be retained, at least a six-nucleotide match to both a V gene segment and a J gene segment was required. A rearrangement was called productive if the CDR3 had no stop codons and remained in frame with V and J, and every other rearrangement was called non-productive. Following IMGT convention, CDR3 was defined as the stretch from the second conserved V-encoded cysteine to the conserved J-encoded phenylalanine. In an earlier analysis of more than 550 of the donors, sequences lacking an unambiguous match to a single V gene segment were excluded. In an earlier analysis of almost 600 of the donors, a V segment was called functional when productive rearrangements were above 56.7%, and segregating when the standard deviation between donors exceeded 5%. A statistical classification framework was built to diagnose cytomegalovirus status from the catalog of TCR beta chain sequences. In a later analysis, V and J genes were assigned by comparing TCR nucleotide sequences against IMGT/GENE-DB human TR gene sequences. Using the TCRdist pipeline, a later analysis assigned CDR3 sequences along with most-parsimonious VDJ recombination scenarios. In a later analysis, every TCR beta chain was defined by the combination of its CDR3 amino acid sequence and its V-gene family, and reads without a unique V-gene family were dropped. In a later analysis, several hundred highly shared, low-generation-probability nucleotide sequences were removed to address suspected cross-contamination and a sequencing artifact. In a later analysis, a clonal expansion index for each public chain was calculated from normalized within-repertoire ranks of inferred template counts. In a later analysis, generation probabilities were computed with a VDJ recombination model fitted to out-of-frame rearrangements, and the resulting probabilities were checked against IGoR. In a later analysis, hypergeometric tests were used to score TCR-TCR, TCR-HLA and TCR-CMV co-occurrence, with a repertoire-size bias correction applied to TCR pairs. A later analysis estimated false discovery rates by permuting HLA or CMV assignments 20 times. In a later analysis, co-occurring TCRs were grouped using DBSCAN, with TCRdist sequence similarity added in when clustering inside HLA-allele-positive subsets. Co-occurrence clustering excluded repertoires with fewer than 30,000 or more than 120,000 public chains, plus five with anomalous nucleotide sharing. Sourced from immuneACCESS, this table was stored by TCRdb with only in-frame sequences that have V and J called. A share of the clones is absent; for the studies checked, an unresolved V gene accounts for under half, and the remainder has no known explanation. V and J calls plus clone size are reproduced from that table; the DNA served to infer D and trimming. Recorded for this sample are about 160,000 clones; 80% of them occurred a single time. Around 1.3% of the sample is in the top ten clones.

The CDR3 contains 12 residues, cysteine and phenylalanine counted. The only DNA kept is the CDR3, 36 bases in frame from the first base. CDR1 SGHTA and CDR2 FQGNSA are derived from the germline V gene. The germline ends are 14 bases apart after V is trimmed by 8 bases and J by 6 bases. Study-wide findings and limitations: Because counts were too low, roughly 16 rarely observed V segments, including chromosome 9 orphons, were left out of the earlier analysis of several hundred of the donors. Compared with the approximately 700-donor mean, donors in an Asian-associated ancestry cluster had fewer N-insertions in productive TCRs, according to a later genetic analysis. In this cohort, only TCR beta chains were sequenced, and detectable features were limited by the absence of alpha or paired-chain data. A cluster of highly shared sequence variants was judged likely to represent a technical artifact of the sequencing pipeline. The study gave a list of 150 to 200 TCR beta chains associated with cytomegalovirus. Because HLA typing was unavailable for some donors at each locus, only the typed subset was used in association tests. In a later analysis, several top co-occurrence clusters were reported to appear linked to parvovirus B19, influenza, CMV and Epstein-Barr virus. The authors suggested that the approach could potentially be extended to other disease states and immunological phenotypes. V-gene and J-gene trimming of TCR beta chains was associated with a missense DCLRE1C variant in a later genetic analysis, and the association was replicated in an independent cohort. The only immune exposure information available for the cohort was CMV serostatus. In an earlier analysis of 587 of the donors, most TCR beta V segments appeared in productive rearrangements about 87% or about 30% of the time, broadly matching IMGT annotations. Cytomegalovirus status was reported to be diagnosed by the classifier with high specificity and sensitivity in both the original and validation cohorts. Linkage disequilibrium might explain the correlated functional status among segregating V segments, but an unknown experimental factor could not be ruled out. In vitro tests confirmed that a few of the cytomegalovirus-associated TCR beta chains recognize cytomegalovirus antigens. Some IMGT-functional V segments, including TRBV6-2 and TRBV6-3, could not be distinguished by the 87-base-pair reads and were therefore excluded. A later analysis found that TCR association rates varied across HLA loci, with DRB1 alleles showing the most associated TCRs and HLA-C alleles the fewest. Compared with equally common non-associated chains, HLA-associated TCR beta chains in a later analysis were more clonally expanded and had lower generation probabilities. A further reported finding was that TCR beta sequences accurately predicted the HLA-A and HLA-B alleles for most subjects in the first cohort. Sequencing depth was assumed to be roughly uniform across donors in the presence/absence analyses, though that assumption may not hold. When HLA alleles, especially DR and DQ, strongly co-occurred, attributing TCR associations to individual alleles was difficult. Across donors, most TCR sequences were observed very rarely, whereas some public TCRs were present in many individuals. A later analysis found that most CMV-associated TCR beta chains appeared HLA-restricted, with HLA associations seemingly driven largely by CMV exposure. At a false discovery rate of 0.05, a later analysis linked 16,000 or so TCR beta sequences to specific HLA alleles.

In total, roughly 710 healthy bone marrow donors made up the cohort. At the time of sampling, all cohort members were nominally healthy, though unrecorded immune exposures were likely present. The donor was CMV seronegative and belonged to the group of 352 seronegative cohort members. Every donor gave a peripheral blood sample, and the peripheral blood mononuclear cells from that sample were used for TCR beta sequencing. Genomic DNA extraction from the blood cell samples was performed with the Qiagen DNeasy Blood Extraction Kit. This clone was counted between two and nine times. The target of this receptor is not known. Per-base qualities were not stored, and no clone one base away is much larger.

The TCR sequence derives from a woman aged 45-65 years in good health and CMV-seronegative. The chain couples TRBV7-2 to TRBJ2-7; matching of 7 bases hints at TRBD2 as the D gene. Input material: PBMCs. Here the CDR3 is given as CASGRGGSEQYF. The sequence in DNA is TGTGCCAGCGGTAGGGGGGGGTCCGAGCAGTACTTC.